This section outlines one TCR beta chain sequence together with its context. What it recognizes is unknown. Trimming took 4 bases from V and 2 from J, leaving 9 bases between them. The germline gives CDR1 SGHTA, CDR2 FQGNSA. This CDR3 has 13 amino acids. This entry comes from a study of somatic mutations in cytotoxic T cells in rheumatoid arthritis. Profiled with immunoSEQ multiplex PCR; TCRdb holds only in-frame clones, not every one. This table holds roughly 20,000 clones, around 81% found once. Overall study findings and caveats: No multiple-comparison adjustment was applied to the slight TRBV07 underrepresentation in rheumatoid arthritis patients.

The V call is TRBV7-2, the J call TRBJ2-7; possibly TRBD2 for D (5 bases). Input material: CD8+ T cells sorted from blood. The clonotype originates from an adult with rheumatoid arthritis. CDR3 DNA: TGTGCCAGCAGCTATAGCGATGCCTACGAGCAGTACTTC. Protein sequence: CASSYSDAYEQYF.